A selection of T cell receptor beta chains follows, all from one sample in a study of graft-versus-host responses after intestinal transplantation. Produced via immunoSEQ multiplex PCR; TCRdb's table is partial and in-frame only. Of tens of thousands of clones in the sample, around 89% were seen once. Their antigens are not known. This specimen consisted of unstimulated CD4+ T cells sorted from spleen or lymph node cells, obtained before transplant. Receptors were obtained from a human donor who was the organ donor for an intestinal transplant. Each CDR3 is given with its conserved first and last residue. Fields, in order: D gene, clone size, J gene, V gene, CDR3 DNA, CDR3 protein. D genes are given only for firm matches. Size tells how often a clone was seen (once, few, many) or the class of an expanded clone, and some rows leave it out.

D gene: TRBD1
clone size: NA
J gene: TRBJ2-2
V gene: TRBV28
CDR3 DNA: TGTGCCAGCAGTTTCGGGACAGGGGTACGGACCGGGGAGCTGTTTTTT
CDR3 protein: CASSFGTGVRTGELFF

D gene: TRBD1
clone size: NA
J gene: TRBJ1-2
V gene: TRBV10-3
CDR3 DNA: TGTGCCATCAGTGATTGGGACAGGGCGGGCTACACCTTC
CDR3 protein: CAISDWDRAGYTF

D gene: TRBD2
clone size: NA
J gene: TRBJ2-5
V gene: TRBV7-9
CDR3 DNA: TGTGCCAGCAGCTTAGCGGGAGGGCCGGAGACCCAGTACTTC
CDR3 protein: CASSLAGGPETQYF

D gene: NA
clone size: NA
J gene: TRBJ1-2
V gene: TRBV30
CDR3 DNA: TGTGCCTGGAGTAGTACGAGGAAAGCTAACTATGGCTACACCTTC
CDR3 protein: CAWSSTRKANYGYTF

D gene: TRBD1
clone size: NA
J gene: TRBJ2-7
V gene: TRBV28
CDR3 DNA: TGTGCCAGCAAGGGGGACAGGGGGTACGAGCAGTACTTC
CDR3 protein: CASKGDRGYEQYF

D gene: TRBD2
clone size: NA
J gene: TRBJ2-3
V gene: TRBV25-1
CDR3 DNA: TGTGCCAGCAGTGAATTAATCGGGAGGGACACAGATACGCAGTATTTT
CDR3 protein: CASSELIGRDTDTQYF

D gene: NA
clone size: NA
J gene: TRBJ1-1
V gene: TRBV29-1
CDR3 DNA: TGCAGCGTCAAGCAAGGGGCCCTGAACACTGAAGCTTTCTTT
CDR3 protein: CSVKQGALNTEAFF

D gene: NA
clone size: NA
J gene: TRBJ2-1
V gene: TRBV2
CDR3 DNA: TGTGCCAGCAGTGAAGCGCTTCGATGGGAGCGGGAGTTCTTC
CDR3 protein: CASSEALRWEREFF

D gene: NA
clone size: NA
J gene: TRBJ2-2
V gene: TRBV2
CDR3 DNA: TGTGCCAGCAGGGAAAGAGATGCGAACACCGGGGAGCTGTTTTTT
CDR3 protein: CASRERDANTGELFF

D gene: NA
clone size: NA
J gene: TRBJ1-4
V gene: TRBV5-4
CDR3 DNA: TGTGCCAGCAGCTTGGTGCAGGGAGGGAATGAAAAACTGTTTTTT
CDR3 protein: CASSLVQGGNEKLFF

D gene: NA
clone size: few
J gene: TRBJ1-1
V gene: TRBV5-4
CDR3 DNA: TGTGCCAGCAGTTGGGGGGACACTGAAGCTTTCTTT
CDR3 protein: CASSWGDTEAFF

D gene: TRBD1
clone size: NA
J gene: TRBJ1-1
V gene: TRBV30
CDR3 DNA: TGTGCCTGGTACCAGGGGGGCGGGCGGACTGAAGCTTTCTTT
CDR3 protein: CAWYQGGGRTEAFF

D gene: NA
clone size: NA
J gene: TRBJ1-3
V gene: TRBV9
CDR3 DNA: TGTGCCAGCAGCCCCAGAGTTGGGGCGAGTGGAAACACCATATATTTT
CDR3 protein: CASSPRVGASGNTIYF

D gene: TRBD2
clone size: once
J gene: TRBJ2-5
V gene: TRBV5-1
CDR3 DNA: TGCGCCAGCAGCTTGGAGCTAGCGGGAGAGACCCAGTACTTC
CDR3 protein: CASSLELAGETQYF

D gene: NA
clone size: NA
J gene: TRBJ2-7
V gene: TRBV14
CDR3 DNA: TGTGCCAGCAGCCAAGGTATGCGCACTACCTACGAGCAGTACTTC
CDR3 protein: CASSQGMRTTYEQYF

D gene: NA
clone size: NA
J gene: TRBJ2-6
V gene: TRBV9
CDR3 DNA: TGTGCCAGCAGCGTCTACTCGGGGGTCGGTGGGGCCAACGTCCTGACTTTC
CDR3 protein: CASSVYSGVGGANVLTF

D gene: NA
clone size: NA
J gene: TRBJ2-2
V gene: TRBV28
CDR3 DNA: TGTGCCAGCAGTTCCCCGACTGTTTCAAACACCGGGGAGCTGTTTTTT
CDR3 protein: CASSSPTVSNTGELFF

D gene: NA
clone size: NA
J gene: TRBJ2-3
V gene: TRBV5-1
CDR3 DNA: TGCGCCAGCAGCCGCTGGACTACTAGCACAGATACGCAGTATTTT
CDR3 protein: CASSRWTTSTDTQYF

D gene: NA
clone size: NA
J gene: TRBJ1-2
V gene: TRBV10-3
CDR3 DNA: TGTGCCATCACCCAGGGGCACTATGGCTACACCTTC
CDR3 protein: CAITQGHYGYTF

D gene: NA
clone size: NA
J gene: TRBJ2-3
V gene: TRBV21-1
CDR3 DNA: TGTGCCAGCGGGAGCGAGGCGGGGCGTAGGATTCAAGAAGATACGCAGTATTTT
CDR3 protein: CASGSEAGRRIQEDTQYF

D gene: TRBD2
clone size: once
J gene: TRBJ2-1
V gene: TRBV27
CDR3 DNA: TGTGCCAGCAGTTTAATTGGCGGACTAGCGGGAGGGAGCTCCTACAATGAGCAGTTCTTC
CDR3 protein: CASSLIGGLAGGSSYNEQFF

D gene: TRBD2
clone size: NA
J gene: TRBJ2-7
V gene: TRBV10-3
CDR3 DNA: TGTGCCATCAGTGCGTCGACTAGCCTCGTAGCCTACGAGCAGTACTTC
CDR3 protein: CAISASTSLVAYEQYF

D gene: TRBD2
clone size: NA
J gene: TRBJ2-7
V gene: TRBV5-4
CDR3 DNA: TGTGCCAGCAGCTTGGATCGCGGGAGCCGTCTCTCCTACGAGCAGTACTTC
CDR3 protein: CASSLDRGSRLSYEQYF

D gene: NA
clone size: NA
J gene: TRBJ1-1
V gene: TRBV11-1
CDR3 DNA: TGTGCCAGCAGCCTTCAACTGGGCAGGAACACTGAAGCTTTCTTT
CDR3 protein: CASSLQLGRNTEAFF

D gene: NA
clone size: NA
J gene: TRBJ2-5
V gene: TRBV7-2
CDR3 DNA: TGTGCCAGCAGCCCCCAGAGGGGACTGGGGATGGAGACCCAGTACTTC
CDR3 protein: CASSPQRGLGMETQYF

D gene: NA
clone size: NA
J gene: TRBJ2-2
V gene: TRBV5-1
CDR3 DNA: TGCGCCAGCAGATTTACGGTCACCGGGGAGCTGTTTTTT
CDR3 protein: CASRFTVTGELFF

D gene: TRBD2
clone size: NA
J gene: TRBJ2-7
V gene: TRBV2
CDR3 DNA: TGTGCCAGCACCCCGGGACTAGCGGGTTCCGACGAGCAGTACTTC
CDR3 protein: CASTPGLAGSDEQYF

D gene: NA
clone size: NA
J gene: TRBJ2-3
V gene: TRBV19
CDR3 DNA: TGTGCCAGTAGGCGAGCGGGCACAGATACGCAGTATTTT
CDR3 protein: CASRRAGTDTQYF

D gene: TRBD1
clone size: NA
J gene: TRBJ1-5
V gene: TRBV19
CDR3 DNA: TGTGCCAACCTCGAGGGGGACAGGGGTGCGTGTAGCAATCAGCCCCAGCATTTT
CDR3 protein: CANLEGDRGACSNQPQHF

D gene: TRBD2
clone size: few
J gene: TRBJ2-1
V gene: TRBV5-6
CDR3 DNA: TGTGCCAGCAGCGTCTTGGGTAGCGGGGTATACAATGAGCAGTTCTTC
CDR3 protein: CASSVLGSGVYNEQFF

D gene: TRBD2
clone size: once
J gene: TRBJ2-5
V gene: TRBV5-6
CDR3 DNA: TGTGCCAGCAGCTTGCTCCTAGCGGGAGTAGAGACCCAGTACTTC
CDR3 protein: CASSLLLAGVETQYF

D gene: TRBD1
clone size: once
J gene: TRBJ2-1
V gene: TRBV28
CDR3 DNA: TGTGCCAGCAGTTTACGGGGACAGGGGCACAATGAGCAGTTCTTC
CDR3 protein: CASSLRGQGHNEQFF

D gene: TRBD2
clone size: NA
J gene: TRBJ2-3
V gene: TRBV9
CDR3 DNA: TGTGCCAGCAGCCCGGGACTAGCGCGTTCTAGCACAGATACGCAGTATTTT
CDR3 protein: CASSPGLARSSTDTQYF

D gene: TRBD1
clone size: few
J gene: TRBJ1-1
V gene: TRBV5-5
CDR3 DNA: TGTGCCAGCAGCTTGCAGGGGGCGCCGAACACTGAAGCTTTCTTT
CDR3 protein: CASSLQGAPNTEAFF

D gene: NA
clone size: NA
J gene: TRBJ2-3
V gene: TRBV19
CDR3 DNA: TGTGCCAGTAGTCCGAGGGCCGCCGGAGATACGCAGTATTTT
CDR3 protein: CASSPRAAGDTQYF

D gene: NA
clone size: NA
J gene: TRBJ2-7
V gene: TRBV5-4
CDR3 DNA: TGTGCCAGCAGCTTCGAGGGCCCCCGGTACGAGCAGTACTTC
CDR3 protein: CASSFEGPRYEQYF

D gene: NA
clone size: NA
J gene: TRBJ2-5
V gene: TRBV5-6
CDR3 DNA: TGTGCCAGCAGCTTGGCGGGGAAGGGAGAGACCCAGTACTTC
CDR3 protein: CASSLAGKGETQYF

D gene: TRBD1
clone size: NA
J gene: TRBJ2-7
V gene: TRBV6-1
CDR3 DNA: TGTGCCAGCAGCACCGGGACAGCCCCCTACGAGCAGTACTTC
CDR3 protein: CASSTGTAPYEQYF

D gene: NA
clone size: NA
J gene: TRBJ1-1
V gene: TRBV16
CDR3 DNA: TGTGCCAGCAGCCGACAGGTAGCGGGGGGCACTGAAGCTTTCTTT
CDR3 protein: CASSRQVAGGTEAFF

D gene: TRBD1
clone size: NA
J gene: TRBJ1-3
V gene: TRBV6-5
CDR3 DNA: TGTGCCAGCAGTTTGGGACAGGGACATGGAAACACCATATATTTT
CDR3 protein: CASSLGQGHGNTIYF